This T cell receptor beta chain was identified in a study of blood T cell repertoires in COVID-19. Study as a whole: The United States, Italy and Spain provided the acute and convalescent COVID-19 samples. T cells, B-cell-depleted T cells, or PBMCs provided the cDNA or gDNA that served as material.

Using immunoSEQ multiplex PCR, the repertoire was profiled, and TCRdb retains in-frame clones only, with some absent. The repertoire holds about 68,000 clones, around nine tenths seen once, with 2% to 2.5% in the top ten. Germline V gives CDR1 MGHRA, CDR2 YSYEKL. After removal of 3 bases from V and 1 base from J, the junction contained 13 bases not matched to a gene. This CDR3 is built from 19 residues. V is TRBV4-1 and J is TRBJ2-1; 9 nucleotides match TRBD2. The receptor's source is a human donor in a cohort sampled during active COVID-19. The sample comprised peripheral blood. CDR3 nucleotides: TGCGCCAGCAGCCACTTAGCGGGGGACTCGCTTTCTTCCTACAATGAGCAGTTCTTC. Amino acids: CASSHLAGDSLSSYNEQFF.